The 15 T cell receptor beta chains presented below share a single source sample, sequenced in a study of T cell clonotyping in hematopoietic cell transplantation. Some clones are missing from TCRdb's copy, which holds only in-frame ones; the method was immunoSEQ multiplex PCR. This table has 25,000 to 30,000 clones, approximately 94% appearing once. The time point here: recipient sample about 28 days before transplant, after cytoreduction. The sample was peripheral blood mononuclear cells, taken before stem cell transplant. All receptors derive from a man aged 50 to 59 with acute myeloid leukemia. Some clones in this sample may be carry-over from other donors' samples.

The chain carries TRBV19 and TRBJ2-5; D gene ambiguous. The germline CDR1 and CDR2 sequences are LNHDA and SQIVND (reference sequence). The CDR3 covers 13 residues. V gave up 4 bases and J gave up 1 base, with 7 bases separating them. The CDR3 reads CASSKDTQETQYF. The CDR3 DNA follows: TGTGCCAGTAGTAAAGACACCCAAGAGACCCAGTACTTC.

This clone was detected once. This sequence joins TRBV6-1 and TRBJ2-7; D gene ambiguous. V gave up 5 bases and J gave up 4 bases, with 6 bases separating them. CDR1 and CDR2 from the germline V gene are MNHNS and SASEGT. The CDR3 runs 11 residues. CDR3: CASSLKYEQYF. CDR3 in DNA: TGTGCCAGCAGTCTTAAGTACGAGCAGTACTTC.

This CDR3 is CASLGTANSPLHF. CDR3 nucleotide sequence: TGTGCCTCCCTCGGGACAGCAAATTCACCCCTCCACTTT. J is TRBJ1-6 and V is TRBV30, with 7 bases matching TRBD1. V lost 7 bases, J lost 7 bases, and 7 bases stayed unmatched. The CDR3 length is 13 residues. Germline assignment: CDR1 GTSNPN and CDR2 SVGIG (reference sequence).

The gene calls are TRBV5-1 and TRBJ2-3, with 13 bases matching TRBD2. The trim removed 5 bases at V and 4 bases at J, leaving 7 bases unmatched. Germline loops: CDR1 SGHRS, CDR2 YFSETQ. The CDR3 is 16 residues long. CDR3 bases: TGCGCCAGCAGACCGGGGACTAGCGGGGTGGCAGATACGCAGTATTTT. Amino acids: CASRPGTSGVADTQYF.

This clone turned up a few times. This chain links TRBV19 with TRBJ1-5; TRBD1 matches 11 bases. V lost 6 bases, J lost 5 bases, and 6 bases stayed unmatched. This CDR3 has 15 amino acids. Germline CDR1 is LNHDA and CDR2 is SQIVND (reference sequence). The CDR3 nucleotides read TGTGCCAGTAGCCGTGGACAGGGGGCCTATCAGCCCCAGCATTTT. It translates to CASSRGQGAYQPQHF.

The CDR3 DNA reads TGTGCCAGCAGCTTGGTGGGGCGGGTAGCTTTCTTT. As protein: CASSLVGRVAFF. This chain uses TRBV5-6 with TRBJ1-1; the D gene is possibly TRBD1 (5 bases). The CDR3 has 12 amino acids. The germline V gene has CDR1 SGHDT and CDR2 YYEEEE. Trimming removed 0 bases from V and 10 bases from J, with 10 bases in between.

The V gene is TRBV7-9, the J gene TRBJ2-7, with 9 bases matching TRBD2. The CDR3 is 15 residues long. The V segment lost 7 bases and the J segment 6 bases; nucleotides outside the gene matches: 13. Germline CDR1 SEHNR, CDR2 FQNEAQ (reference sequence). The CDR3 coding sequence is TGTGCCAGCACCTTCGGAGGTAGCGGGAGTATCGAGCAGTACTTC. Translation: CASTFGGSGSIEQYF.

The genes are TRBV11-2 and TRBJ1-1; 8 nucleotides line up with TRBD1. Germline CDR1 and CDR2: SGHAT and FQNNGV. The CDR3 is 13 residues long. Germline trimming cut 0 bases from V and 8 bases from J; bases unmatched to any gene: 2. The CDR3 region is CASSLDRDREAFF. The CDR3, as DNA: TGTGCCAGCAGCTTAGACCGGGACAGGGAAGCTTTCTTT.

The genes are TRBV7-2 and TRBJ2-5; TRBD1 might be the D (5 bases). The V gene lost 2 bases and the J gene lost 5 bases, with 21 bases spanning the gap. This CDR3 comprises 17 residues. Germline CDR1 SGHTA, CDR2 FQGNSA. In nucleotides, the CDR3 is TGTGCCAGCAGCTTACTGGCTGTTTTTGGGGCCGGGGAGACCCAGTACTTC. Residues: CASSLLAVFGAGETQYF.

This rearrangement joins TRBV7-2 to TRBJ2-7; perhaps TRBD1 as D (6 bases). Trimming stripped 4 bases from V and 2 bases from J, with 18 bases between. Germline V gene data show CDR1 as SGHTA and CDR2 as FQGNSA. This CDR3 contains 16 residues. The CDR3 nucleotides read TGTGCCAGCAGCTATCTAGGGGGAGCATCTACCTACGAGCAGTACTTC. Protein product: CASSYLGGASTYEQYF. Together with reference TRBV7-2 and TRBJ2-7, the CDR3 gives the full variable domain: GAGVSQSPSNKVTEKGKDVELRCDPISGHTALYWYRQSLGQGLEFLIYFQGNSAPDKSGLPSDRFSAERTGGSVSTLTIQRTQQEDSAVYLCASSYLGGASTYEQYFGPGTRLTVT.

The J gene is TRBJ2-1, the V gene TRBV27; TRBD2 aligns across 16 bases. Germline CDR1 MNHEY, CDR2 SMNVEV (reference sequence). Trimming took 0 bases from V and 9 from J; bases not matched to a gene: 2. This CDR3 is built from 16 residues. The CDR3 DNA is TGTGCCAGCAGTTTATCCGGGACTAGCGGGAGGGGTGAGCAGTTCTTC. Translation: CASSLSGTSGRGEQFF.

The chain combines TRBV28 with TRBJ2-5; weak D call: TRBD2 (5 bases). CDR1 is MDHEN and CDR2 is SYDVKM in the germline V gene. V dropped 4 bases and J dropped 6 bases, with 15 bases sitting between them. This CDR3 spans 14 amino acids. CDR3 coding DNA: TGTGCCAGCAGTTCGAGAGAGGGTCTGAAGACCCAGTACTTC. This sequence encodes CASSSREGLKTQYF.

The V gene is TRBV28, the J gene TRBJ1-6; weak D call: TRBD1 (5 bases). Trimming left V 6 bases short and J 13 bases short, with 16 bases between. Germline values: CDR1 MDHEN, CDR2 SYDVKM. CDR3 length: 13 residues. CDR3 DNA: TGTGCCAGCAGACGGGACCGTTCGGGTCCCCTCCACTTT. Translation: CASRRDRSGPLHF. Drawing the rest from reference TRBV28 and TRBJ1-6, the complete variable domain is DVKVTQSSRYLVKRTGEKVFLECVQDMDHENMFWYRQDPGLGLRLIYFSYDVKMKEKGDIPEGYSVSREKKERFSLILESASTNQTSMYLCASRRDRSGPLHFGNGTRLTVT.

CDR3 in amino acids: CAWSPSGRANNEQFF. Here the CDR3 DNA reads TGTGCCTGGAGTCCTAGCGGGAGGGCCAACAATGAGCAGTTCTTC. V gene TRBV30 combines with J gene TRBJ2-1; TRBD2 agrees at 12 bases. Trimming removed 2 bases from V and 5 bases from J; junction bases left unmatched: 4. The CDR3 consists of 15 residues. Per germline, CDR1 GTSNPN and CDR2 SVGIG (reference sequence).

This rearrangement joins TRBV5-1 to TRBJ1-5, with D maybe TRBD1 (6 bases). Germline lookup yields CDR1 SGHRS and CDR2 YFSETQ. Trimming removed 0 bases from V and 5 bases from J, with 9 bases in between. This CDR3 is built from 14 residues. DNA for the CDR3: TGCGCCAGCAGCTTGGCAGGGGAGGATCAGCCCCAGCATTTT. It codes for CASSLAGEDQPQHF.